This T cell receptor beta chain was sequenced during a study of CD8+ T cells in alopecia areata. Points from the study as a whole: With tofacitinib ongoing, many expanded lesional clones persisted in both scalp and blood.

Treatment described: oral pan-JAK inhibitor, 5-10 mg twice daily. Collected material from alopecia areata patients comprised lesional scalp punch biopsies and peripheral blood. As concerns this clone: Its antigen is undetermined.

Sequencing used cDNA as its template, made by extracting RNA and reverse transcribing it. The repertoire was sequenced with immunoSEQ multiplex PCR; TCRdb's copy has only in-frame clones and lacks some. The sample lists 7,400 or so clones; 64% were seen once. Germline V gene data show CDR1 as SGHDN and CDR2 as FVKESK. CDR3 length equals 15 residues. V was cut by 2 bases and J by 4 bases, with 14 bases left in between. This specimen consisted of skin, obtained at week 4, from a patient treated with tofacitinib. The rearrangement links TRBV14 to TRBJ1-2; TRBD1 is a possible D gene (6 bases). The sequence was obtained from a human donor with alopecia areata. CDR3 DNA: TGTGCCAGCAGCCAACTATTACAGGGAACCTATGGCTACACCTTC. Translating gives CASSQLLQGTYGYTF.